These T cell receptor beta chains were read from a single sample in a study of cytomegalovirus exposure and HLA in healthy donors. Some clones are missing from TCRdb's copy, which holds only in-frame ones; the method was immunoSEQ multiplex PCR. The profile shows about 120,000 clones, around 77% of them singletons. Sequencing was carried out using PBMCs. All receptors come from a woman aged 30 to 39 in good health and CMV-seropositive. Both conserved end residues are part of each CDR3. The order of the fields is V gene, clone size, D gene, J gene, CDR3 DNA, CDR3 protein. The D gene is left open where the match is weak. A clone size is listed for some rows: how often the clone was seen (once, few, many), or a class if it is expanded.

TRBV29-1,NA,TRBD1,TRBJ2-1,TGCAGCGTAATGAGACAGGGGGGAAGCAATGAGCAGTTCTTC,CSVMRQGGSNEQFF
TRBV18,NA,NA,TRBJ1-2,TGTGCCAGCTCACGAAAGACAGAAGACTATGGCTACACCTTC,CASSRKTEDYGYTF
TRBV6-5,NA,NA,TRBJ1-1,TGTGCCAGCAGTTACTCAGGGGCAGGGAACACTGAAGCTTTCTTT,CASSYSGAGNTEAFF
TRBV29-1,NA,TRBD1,TRBJ1-1,TGCAGCGTTGAAGGGGGAAGGGGGCCCGGAACTGAAGCTTTCTTT,CSVEGGRGPGTEAFF
TRBV5-1,NA,NA,TRBJ1-2,TGCGCCAGCAGCTTGGCAGCTCAGGGTGGAGGCTACACCTTC,CASSLAAQGGGYTF
TRBV7-3,NA,TRBD2,TRBJ2-3,TGTGCCAGCAGCTTAGCGGGGGTGGCAGATACGCAGTATTTT,CASSLAGVADTQYF
TRBV9,few,TRBD2,TRBJ2-7,TGTGCCAGCAGCGTAGGGGGAGGGGCTAGCGGAACCTACGAGCAGTACTTC,CASSVGGGASGTYEQYF
TRBV19,once,NA,TRBJ2-1,TGTGCCAGTAGTTCTCTATCAGGGGAGCAGTTCTTC,CASSSLSGEQFF
TRBV2,few,TRBD1,TRBJ1-5,TGTGCCAGCAGTGGGACAGGGCTTCAGCCCCAGCATTTT,CASSGTGLQPQHF
TRBV7-3,NA,NA,TRBJ2-3,TGTGCCAGCAGCTGCAACAGGAAGCTGAGCACAGATACGCAGTATTTT,CASSCNRKLSTDTQYF
TRBV7-2,NA,NA,TRBJ1-1,TGTGCCAGCAGCTTAAACGCGAGGACTGAAGCTTTCTTT,CASSLNARTEAFF
TRBV30,NA,TRBD1,TRBJ2-3,TGTGCCTGGATGGTGAAGGGGGCCTTTTTATCAGATACGCAGTATTTT,CAWMVKGAFLSDTQYF
TRBV2,NA,NA,TRBJ1-1,TGTGCCAGCAGGCGAGACAAGAACACTGAAGCTTTCTTT,CASRRDKNTEAFF